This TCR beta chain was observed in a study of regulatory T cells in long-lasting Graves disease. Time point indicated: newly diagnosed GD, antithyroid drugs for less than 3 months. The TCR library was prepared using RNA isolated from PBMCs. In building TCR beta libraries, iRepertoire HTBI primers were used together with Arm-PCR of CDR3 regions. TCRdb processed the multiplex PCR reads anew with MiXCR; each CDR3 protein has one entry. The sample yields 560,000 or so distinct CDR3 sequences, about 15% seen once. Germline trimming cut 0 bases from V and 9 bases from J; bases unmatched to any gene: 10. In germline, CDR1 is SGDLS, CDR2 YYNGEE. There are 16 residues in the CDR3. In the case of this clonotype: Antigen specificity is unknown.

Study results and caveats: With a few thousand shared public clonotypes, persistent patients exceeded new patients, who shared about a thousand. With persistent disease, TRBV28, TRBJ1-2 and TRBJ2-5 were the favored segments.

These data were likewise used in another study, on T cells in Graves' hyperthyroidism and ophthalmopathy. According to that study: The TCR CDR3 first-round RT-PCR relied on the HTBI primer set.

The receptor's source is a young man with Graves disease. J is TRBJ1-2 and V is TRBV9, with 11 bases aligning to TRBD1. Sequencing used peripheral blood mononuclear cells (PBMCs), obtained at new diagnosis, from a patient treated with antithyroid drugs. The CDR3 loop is CASSVGTGGPAMSYTF. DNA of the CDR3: TGTGCCAGCAGCGTAGGGACAGGGGGCCCGGCTATGAGCTACACCTTC.